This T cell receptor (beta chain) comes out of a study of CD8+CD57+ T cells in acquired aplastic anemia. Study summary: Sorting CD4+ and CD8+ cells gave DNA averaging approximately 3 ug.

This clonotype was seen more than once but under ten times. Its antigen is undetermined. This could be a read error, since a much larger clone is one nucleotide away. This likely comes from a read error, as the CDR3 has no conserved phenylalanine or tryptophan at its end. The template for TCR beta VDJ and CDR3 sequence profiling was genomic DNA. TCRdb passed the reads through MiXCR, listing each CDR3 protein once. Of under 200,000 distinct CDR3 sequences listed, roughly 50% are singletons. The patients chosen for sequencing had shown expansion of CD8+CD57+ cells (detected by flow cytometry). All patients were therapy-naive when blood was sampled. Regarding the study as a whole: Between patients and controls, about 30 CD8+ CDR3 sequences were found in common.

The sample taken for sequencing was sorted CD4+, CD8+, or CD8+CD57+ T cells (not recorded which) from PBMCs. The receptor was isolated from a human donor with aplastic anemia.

The CDR3 coding sequence is TGCAGTGCTAGAGTTGGAGTCTCCTATAATTCACCCCTCCACTCT. This encodes CSARVGVSYNSPLHS. V and J are TRBV20-1 and TRBJ1-6, with D unclear. CDR1 is DFQATT, CDR2 SNEGSKA, per germline (reference sequence). The CDR3 is 15 residues long. The ends were cut back, 1 base at V and 0 bases at J, with 7 bases in the middle.